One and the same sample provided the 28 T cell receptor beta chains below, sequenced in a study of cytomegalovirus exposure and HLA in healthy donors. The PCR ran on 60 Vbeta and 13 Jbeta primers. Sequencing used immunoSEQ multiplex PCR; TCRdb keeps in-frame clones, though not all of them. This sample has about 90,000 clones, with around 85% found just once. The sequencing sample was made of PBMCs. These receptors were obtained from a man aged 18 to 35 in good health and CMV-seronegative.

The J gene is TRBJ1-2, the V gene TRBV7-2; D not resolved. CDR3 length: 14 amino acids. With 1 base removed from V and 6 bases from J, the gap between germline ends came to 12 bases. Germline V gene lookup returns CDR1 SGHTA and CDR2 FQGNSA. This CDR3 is CASSLGWVEDGYTF. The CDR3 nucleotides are TGTGCCAGCAGCTTAGGTTGGGTAGAGGATGGCTACACCTTC.

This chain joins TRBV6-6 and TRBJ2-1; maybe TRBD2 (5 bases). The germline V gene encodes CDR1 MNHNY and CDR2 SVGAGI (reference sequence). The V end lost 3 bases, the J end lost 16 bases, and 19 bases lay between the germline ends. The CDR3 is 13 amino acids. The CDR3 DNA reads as TGTGCCAGCAGTTATGATCGAAGAGGACTCTCCTTCTTC. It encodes CASSYDRRGLSFF.

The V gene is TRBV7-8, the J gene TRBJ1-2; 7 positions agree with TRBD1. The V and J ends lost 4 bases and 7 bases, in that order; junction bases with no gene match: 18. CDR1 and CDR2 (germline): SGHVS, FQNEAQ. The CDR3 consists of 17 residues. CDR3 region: CASSSAVAGGMYVGYTF. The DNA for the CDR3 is TGTGCCAGCAGCTCCGCGGTGGCAGGGGGAATGTATGTTGGCTACACCTTC.

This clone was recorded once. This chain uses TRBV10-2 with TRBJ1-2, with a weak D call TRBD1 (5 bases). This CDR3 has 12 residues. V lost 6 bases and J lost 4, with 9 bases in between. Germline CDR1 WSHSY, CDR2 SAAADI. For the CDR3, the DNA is TGCGCCAGCAGGTCCGGGGGCTATGGCTACACCTTC. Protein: CASRSGGYGYTF.

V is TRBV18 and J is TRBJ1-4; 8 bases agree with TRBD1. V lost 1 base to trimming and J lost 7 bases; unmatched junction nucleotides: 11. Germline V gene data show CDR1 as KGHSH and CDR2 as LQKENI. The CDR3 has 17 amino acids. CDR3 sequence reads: CASSPLPRTGGTEKLFF. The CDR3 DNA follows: TGTGCCAGCTCACCACTTCCTCGCACAGGGGGGACTGAAAAACTGTTTTTT.

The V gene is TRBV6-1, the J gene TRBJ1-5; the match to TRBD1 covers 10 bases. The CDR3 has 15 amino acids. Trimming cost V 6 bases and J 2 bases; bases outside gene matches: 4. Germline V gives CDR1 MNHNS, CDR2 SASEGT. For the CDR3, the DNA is TGTGCCAGCAGCCTCGGGACAGGGGGCAATCAGCCCCAGCATTTT. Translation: CASSLGTGGNQPQHF.

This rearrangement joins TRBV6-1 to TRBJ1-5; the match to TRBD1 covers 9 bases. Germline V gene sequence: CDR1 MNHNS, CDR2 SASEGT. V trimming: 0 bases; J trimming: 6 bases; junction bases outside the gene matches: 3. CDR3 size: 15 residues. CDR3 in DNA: TGTGCCAGCAGTGAAGCGACAGGGGGAGGTCAGCCCCAGCATTTT. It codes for CASSEATGGGQPQHF.

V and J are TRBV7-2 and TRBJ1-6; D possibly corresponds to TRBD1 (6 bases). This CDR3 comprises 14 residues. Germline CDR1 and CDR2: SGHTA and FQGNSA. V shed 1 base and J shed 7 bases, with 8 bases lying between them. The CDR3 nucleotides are TGTGCCAGCAGCTTAGGGACAGCAAATTCACCCCTCCACTTT. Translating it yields CASSLGTANSPLHF.

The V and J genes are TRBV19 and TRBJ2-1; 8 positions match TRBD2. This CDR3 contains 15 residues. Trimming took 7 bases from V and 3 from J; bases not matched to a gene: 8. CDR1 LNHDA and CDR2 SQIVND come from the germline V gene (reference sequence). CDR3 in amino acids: CASTPGGTNYNEQFF. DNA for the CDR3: TGTGCCAGTACGCCGGGGGGGACAAACTACAATGAGCAGTTCTTC.

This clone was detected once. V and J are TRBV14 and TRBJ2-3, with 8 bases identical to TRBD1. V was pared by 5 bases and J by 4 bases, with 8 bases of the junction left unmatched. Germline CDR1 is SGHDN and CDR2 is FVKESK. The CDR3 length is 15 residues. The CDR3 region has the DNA TGTGCCAGCAGCACCCAGGGGGCTTTCGCAGATACGCAGTATTTT. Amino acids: CASSTQGAFADTQYF.

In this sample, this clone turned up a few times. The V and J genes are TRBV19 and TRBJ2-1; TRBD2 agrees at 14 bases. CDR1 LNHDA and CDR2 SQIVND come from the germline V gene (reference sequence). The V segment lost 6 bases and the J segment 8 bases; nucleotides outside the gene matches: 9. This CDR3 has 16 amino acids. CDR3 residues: CASRKLTSGRVDEQFF. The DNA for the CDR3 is TGTGCCAGTAGGAAGCTGACTAGCGGGAGGGTGGATGAGCAGTTCTTC.

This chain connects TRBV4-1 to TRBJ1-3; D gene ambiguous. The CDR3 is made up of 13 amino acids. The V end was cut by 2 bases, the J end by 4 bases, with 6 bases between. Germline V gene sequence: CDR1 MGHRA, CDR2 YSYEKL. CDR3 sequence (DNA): TGCGCCAGCAGCCAATACACAGGAAACACCATATATTTT. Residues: CASSQYTGNTIYF.

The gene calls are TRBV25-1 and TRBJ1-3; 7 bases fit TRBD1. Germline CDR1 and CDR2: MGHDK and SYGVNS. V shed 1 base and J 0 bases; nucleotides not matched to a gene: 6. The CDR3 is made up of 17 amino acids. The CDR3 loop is CASSELAGGRSGNTIYF. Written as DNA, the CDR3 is TGTGCCAGCAGTGAATTAGCAGGGGGACGCTCTGGAAACACCATATATTTT.

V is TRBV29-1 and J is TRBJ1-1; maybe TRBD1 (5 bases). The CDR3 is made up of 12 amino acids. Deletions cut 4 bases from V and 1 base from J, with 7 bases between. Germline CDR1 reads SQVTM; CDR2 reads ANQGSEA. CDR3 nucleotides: TGCAGCGTTGCAGGGCAGAACACTGAAGCTTTCTTT. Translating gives CSVAGQNTEAFF.

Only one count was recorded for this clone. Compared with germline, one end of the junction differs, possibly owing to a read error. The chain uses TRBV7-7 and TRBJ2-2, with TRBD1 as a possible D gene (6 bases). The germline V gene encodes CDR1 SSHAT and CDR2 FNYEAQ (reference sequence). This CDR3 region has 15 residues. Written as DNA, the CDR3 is TGTGCTAGCAGCCTCCGGGACAATAGGGCCGGGGAGCTGTTTTTT. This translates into CASSLRDNRAGELFF. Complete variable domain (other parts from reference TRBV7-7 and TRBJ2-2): GAGVSQSPRYKVTKRGQDVTLRCDPISSHATLYWYQQALGQGPEFLTYFNYEAQPDKSGLPSDRFSAERPEGSISTLTIQRTEQRDSAMYRCASSLRDNRAGELFFGEGSRLTVL.

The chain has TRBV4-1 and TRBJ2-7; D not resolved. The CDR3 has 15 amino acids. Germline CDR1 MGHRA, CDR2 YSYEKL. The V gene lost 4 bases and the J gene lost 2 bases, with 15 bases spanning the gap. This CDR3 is CASSPSMSSPYEQYF. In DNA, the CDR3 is TGCGCCAGCAGCCCGAGCATGAGCTCCCCCTACGAGCAGTACTTC.

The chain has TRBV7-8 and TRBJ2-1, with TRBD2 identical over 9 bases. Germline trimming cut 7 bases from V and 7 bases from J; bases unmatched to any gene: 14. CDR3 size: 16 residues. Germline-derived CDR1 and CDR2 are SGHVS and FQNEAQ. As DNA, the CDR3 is TGTGCCAGCATCGAAGAGCCGGGACTAGCTAAGAATGAGCAGTTCTTC. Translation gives CASIEEPGLAKNEQFF.

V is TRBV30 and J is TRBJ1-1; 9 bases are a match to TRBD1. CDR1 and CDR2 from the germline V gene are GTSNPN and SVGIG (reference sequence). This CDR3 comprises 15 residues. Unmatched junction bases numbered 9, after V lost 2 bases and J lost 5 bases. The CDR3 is CAWSLGGQGSTEAFF. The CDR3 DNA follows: TGTGCCTGGAGTCTCGGTGGACAGGGGTCGACTGAAGCTTTCTTT.

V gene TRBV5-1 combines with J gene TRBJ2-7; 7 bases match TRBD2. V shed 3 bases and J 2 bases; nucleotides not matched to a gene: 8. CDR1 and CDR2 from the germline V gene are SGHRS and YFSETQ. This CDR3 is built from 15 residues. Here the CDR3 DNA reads TGCGCCAGCAGCTGGGACCTAGCGGACGCCTACGAGCAGTACTTC. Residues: CASSWDLADAYEQYF.

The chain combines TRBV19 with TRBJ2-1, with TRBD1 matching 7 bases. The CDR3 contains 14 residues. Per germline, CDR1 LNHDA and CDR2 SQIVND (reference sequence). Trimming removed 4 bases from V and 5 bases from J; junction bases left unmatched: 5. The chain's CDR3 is CASSTRDSDNEQFF. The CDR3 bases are TGTGCCAGTAGTACCCGGGACAGCGACAATGAGCAGTTCTTC.

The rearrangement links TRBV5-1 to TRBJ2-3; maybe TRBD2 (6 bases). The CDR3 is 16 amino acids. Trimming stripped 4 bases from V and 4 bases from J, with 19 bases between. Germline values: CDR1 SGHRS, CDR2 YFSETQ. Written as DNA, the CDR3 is TGCGCCAGCAGCCCGGGACTTTTTCCTAATGCAGATACGCAGTATTTT. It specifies CASSPGLFPNADTQYF.

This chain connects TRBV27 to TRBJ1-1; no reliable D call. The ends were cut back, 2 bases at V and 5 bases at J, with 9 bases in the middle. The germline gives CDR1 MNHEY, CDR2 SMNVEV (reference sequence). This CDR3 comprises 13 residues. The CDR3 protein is CASSLNVGTEAFF. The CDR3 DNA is TGTGCCAGCAGTTTAAATGTCGGTACTGAAGCTTTCTTT.

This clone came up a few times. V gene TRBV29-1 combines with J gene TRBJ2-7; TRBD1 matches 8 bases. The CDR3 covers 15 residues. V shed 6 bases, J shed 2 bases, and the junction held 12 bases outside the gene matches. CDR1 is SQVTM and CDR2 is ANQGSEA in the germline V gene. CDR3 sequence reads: CSVEHRGTGTYEQYF. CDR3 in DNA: TGCAGCGTCGAACACCGGGGGACAGGCACCTACGAGCAGTACTTC.

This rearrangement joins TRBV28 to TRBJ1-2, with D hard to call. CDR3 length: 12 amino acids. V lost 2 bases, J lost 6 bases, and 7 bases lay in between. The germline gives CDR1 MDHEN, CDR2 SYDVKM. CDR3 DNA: TGTGCCAGCAGTTTAAACACCAATGGCTACACCTTC. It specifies CASSLNTNGYTF.

CDR3 in amino acids: CASSPRQFLPLHF. CDR3 DNA sequence: TGTGCCAGCAGTCCGAGACAATTTCTACCCCTCCACTTT. V usage is TRBV28 and J usage is TRBJ1-6; no clear D. The CDR3 has 13 residues. Trimming stripped 5 bases from V and 12 bases from J, with 14 bases between. CDR1 MDHEN and CDR2 SYDVKM come from the germline V gene.

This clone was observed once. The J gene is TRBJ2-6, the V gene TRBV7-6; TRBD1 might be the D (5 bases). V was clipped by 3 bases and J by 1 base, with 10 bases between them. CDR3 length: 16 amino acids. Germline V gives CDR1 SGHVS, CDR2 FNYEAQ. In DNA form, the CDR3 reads TGTGCCAGCAGCTTTGCAGGGTCTTCTGGGGCCAACGTCCTGACTTTC. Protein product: CASSFAGSSGANVLTF.

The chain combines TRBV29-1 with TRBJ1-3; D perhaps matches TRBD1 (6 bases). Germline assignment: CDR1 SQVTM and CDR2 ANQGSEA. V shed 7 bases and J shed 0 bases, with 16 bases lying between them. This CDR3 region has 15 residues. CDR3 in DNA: TGCAGCGCTCGGACAGTAACTAGCTCTGGAAACACCATATATTTT. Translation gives CSARTVTSSGNTIYF.

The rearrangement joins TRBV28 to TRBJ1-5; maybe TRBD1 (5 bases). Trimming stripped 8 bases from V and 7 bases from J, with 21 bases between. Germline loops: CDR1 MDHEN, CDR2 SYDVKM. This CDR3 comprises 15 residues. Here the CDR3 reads CASEYDPSEGQPQHF. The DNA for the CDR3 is TGTGCCAGCGAATACGACCCCTCGGAGGGGCAGCCCCAGCATTTT.